The source of this T cell receptor beta chain is a study of blood T cell repertoires in COVID-19. Study summary: Sites across the United States, Italy and Spain contributed samples from acute and convalescent COVID-19. In each case, the material was cDNA or gDNA derived from T cells, B-cell-depleted T cells, or PBMCs.

Trimming cost V 6 bases and J 4 bases; bases outside gene matches: 14. The germline gives CDR1 MNHEY, CDR2 SMNVEV (reference sequence). This CDR3 has 16 residues. How the authors handled the data: Nucleated cell counts were estimated from reference gene primer amplification. Clones were sequenced by immunoSEQ multiplex PCR, and TCRdb holds only the in-frame ones, with some missing. D and trimming come from the DNA, and the V and J calls and clone size come from that table. This sample carries about 240,000 clones, 80% to 85% of them seen once, and the ten largest clones take around 12%. The clonotype was recovered from a woman aged 55-70 years with active or convalescent COVID-19. Sequenced material: peripheral blood. This chain joins TRBV27 and TRBJ1-2; 7 bases fit TRBD1. The CDR3 spells CASSMRGQQGTYGYTF. Here the CDR3 DNA reads TGTGCCAGCAGCATGAGAGGGCAACAGGGGACCTATGGCTACACCTTC.